The rows below give T cell receptor beta chains drawn from one sample of a study of T cell responses to AZD1222 COVID-19 vaccine. Some clones are missing from TCRdb's copy, which holds only in-frame ones; the method was immunoSEQ multiplex PCR. The table shows about 57,000 clones, with around 87% occurring only once. This sample comprised peripheral blood, obtained on day 0 of AZD1222 vaccination. These receptors all stem from an adult in good health. Each CDR3 is given with its conserved first and last residue. A D gene is named only where the DNA matches it firmly. Clone sizes are given selectively: once, few, many, or a class where the clone is expanded.

d_call,cdr3_length,clone_size,v_call,j_call,cdr3_nt,cdr3_aa
NA,13,NA,TRBV2,TRBJ1-4,TGTGCCAGTACTGGACAGCCGAATGAAAAACTGTTTTTT,CASTGQPNEKLFF
TRBD1,14,NA,TRBV30,TRBJ2-7,TGTGCCTGGAAGAGGGGGCGCGAGGACTACGAGCAGTACTTC,CAWKRGREDYEQYF
TRBD2,17,NA,TRBV28,TRBJ2-3,TGTGCCAGCAGAGAGGGACTAGCGGGAGTGGGGATAGATACGCAGTATTTT,CASREGLAGVGIDTQYF
TRBD1,15,NA,TRBV29-1,TRBJ1-3,TGCAGCGTTGGAAGCCCGGACAGGCTTAAAGACACCATATATTTT,CSVGSPDRLKDTIYF
NA,13,NA,TRBV7-9,TRBJ1-5,TGTGCCAGCAGCTTCGGGACCGATCAGCCCCAGCATTTT,CASSFGTDQPQHF
TRBD1,14,NA,TRBV18,TRBJ2-4,TGTGCCAGCTCACCAGGGACAGGCCTCAACATTCAGTACTTC,CASSPGTGLNIQYF
NA,14,NA,TRBV9,TRBJ2-7,TGTGCCAGCAGCGTAGGGGGGGGCGCCTACGAGCAGTACTTC,CASSVGGGAYEQYF
TRBD2,14,NA,TRBV2,TRBJ2-2,TGTGCCAGCAGGCTAAGACTAGCTGGCGGGGAGCTGTTTTTT,CASRLRLAGGELFF
NA,14,NA,TRBV11-2,TRBJ1-3,TGTGCCAGCAGCAGTGGGGTCTGGGGAAACACCACATATTTT,CASSSGVWGNTTYF
NA,14,NA,TRBV19,TRBJ1-6,TGTGCCAGTACCGCGACAGGACTAAATTCACCCCTCCACTTT,CASTATGLNSPLHF
TRBD2,15,NA,TRBV2,TRBJ2-1,TGTGCCAGCAGAGTAGCGGGTAGCTCCTACAATGAGCAGTTCTTC,CASRVAGSSYNEQFF
NA,15,once,TRBV28,TRBJ1-2,TGTGCCAGCAGTTCCGTCAGGGCATACGTCAATGGCTACACCTTC,CASSSVRAYVNGYTF
NA,13,NA,TRBV7-9,TRBJ1-6,TGTGCCAGCAGCTCCTACTATAATTCACCCCTCCACTTT,CASSSYYNSPLHF
NA,16,NA,TRBV4-1,TRBJ1-5,TGCGCCAGCAGCCAAGATGGGGGTTTGGGCAATCAGCCCCAGCATTTT,CASSQDGGLGNQPQHF
TRBD2,16,NA,TRBV18,TRBJ2-1,TGTGCCAGCTCACCACCAGCGGGAGGGTCCTACAATGAGCAGTTCTTC,CASSPPAGGSYNEQFF
TRBD1,14,once,TRBV3-1/TRBV3-2,TRBJ1-5,TGTGCCAGCAGCCAAAGGGACAGGGGTCAGCCCCAGCATTTT,CASSQRDRGQPQHF
TRBD1,18,NA,TRBV6-6,TRBJ1-2,TGTGCCAGCAGTCCCCAAGGCGGACAGGGTCGAGCGTCGCGGGGCTACACCTTC,CASSPQGGQGRASRGYTF
NA,19,NA,TRBV3-1/TRBV3-2,TRBJ2-7,TGTGCCAGCAGCACATGCTCGGGCAGCGAAAGACTGAGCTCCTACGAGCAGTACTTC,CASSTCSGSERLSSYEQYF
TRBD1,18,medium-sized,TRBV4-2,TRBJ1-2,TGTGCCAGCAGCCAAGAGACCCCTCGACAGGGCTCCAACTATGGCTACACCTTC,CASSQETPRQGSNYGYTF
TRBD2,14,once,TRBV10-3,TRBJ2-1,TGTGCCATCAGTGAGTCAACTAGCGGCGATGAGCAGTTCTTC,CAISESTSGDEQFF
NA,18,NA,TRBV4-2,TRBJ1-4,TGTGCCAGCAGCCAAGAGGGGCCAGGGGAACCAACTAATGAAAAACTGTTTTTT,CASSQEGPGEPTNEKLFF
NA,16,NA,TRBV19,TRBJ1-1,TGTGCCAGTAGTAGGGGATGGGACACGGCGAACACTGAAGCTTTCTTT,CASSRGWDTANTEAFF
TRBD2,15,NA,TRBV3-1/TRBV3-2,TRBJ2-2,TGTGCCAGCAGCCAAGGCGCGGGGGGAACCGGGGAGCTGTTTTTT,CASSQGAGGTGELFF
NA,11,NA,TRBV20-1,TRBJ1-1,TGCAGTGCTAGACTTTACACTGAAGCTTTCTTT,CSARLYTEAFF
NA,17,NA,TRBV3-1/TRBV3-2,TRBJ1-3,TGTGCCAGCAGCCAAGACTGGGACGCCGTCTCTGGAAACACCATATATTTT,CASSQDWDAVSGNTIYF
NA,11,NA,TRBV20-1,TRBJ2-7,TGCAGTGCTAGCGACAGTTACGAGCAGTACTTC,CSASDSYEQYF
NA,10,NA,TRBV6-5,TRBJ1-1,TGTGCCACCCGGGGTACTGAAGCTTTCTTT,CATRGTEAFF
NA,15,NA,TRBV28,TRBJ2-7,TGTGCCAGCAGTTTAGGGAGGTCTTACTCCTACGAGCAGTACTTC,CASSLGRSYSYEQYF
NA,14,NA,TRBV4-2,TRBJ2-2,TGTGCCAGTTCTGCGGCAGAGTATACCGGGGAGCTGTTTTTT,CASSAAEYTGELFF
NA,18,NA,TRBV21-1,TRBJ1-5,TGTGCCAGCAGGGAGGCCCACGGAATTCTATATAGCAATCAGCCCCAGCATTTT,CASREAHGILYSNQPQHF
NA,10,NA,TRBV6-5,TRBJ1-1,TGTGCCAGCATCGTCAATGAAGCTTTCTTT,CASIVNEAFF
NA,11,NA,TRBV30,TRBJ2-7,TGTGCCTGGAGCCATAACTACGAGCAGTACTTC,CAWSHNYEQYF
TRBD1,13,NA,TRBV6-5,TRBJ1-1,TGTGCCAGCAAAAGAACAGGGGGCACTGAAGCTTTCTTT,CASKRTGGTEAFF
NA,13,NA,TRBV18,TRBJ2-7,TGTGCCAGCTCACCCGTAGAGGGGAGCGAGCAGTACTTC,CASSPVEGSEQYF
NA,14,NA,TRBV6-5,TRBJ1-1,TGTGCCAGCGTCGGCAGTACGTTGAACACTGAAGCTTTCTTT,CASVGSTLNTEAFF
NA,12,medium-sized,TRBV6-5,TRBJ1-2,TGTGCCAGCAGTTCTTCAGGGCGGGGCTACACCTTC,CASSSSGRGYTF
TRBD1,14,NA,TRBV28,TRBJ2-1,TGTGCCAGCAGCGGGGACAGGGGAGACAATGAGCAGTTCTTC,CASSGDRGDNEQFF
NA,14,NA,TRBV7-2,TRBJ2-7,TGTGCCAGCAGCTTTTCCTGGTCTCCGGGTGAGCAGTACTTC,CASSFSWSPGEQYF
TRBD2,16,NA,TRBV2,TRBJ2-7,TGTGCCAGCAGTCGAAGGACTAGCGGGGCCTCCTACGAGCAGTACTTC,CASSRRTSGASYEQYF
NA,13,few,TRBV30,TRBJ2-5,TGTGCCTGGAGTGTAACCAGCGCCGAGACCCAGTACTTC,CAWSVTSAETQYF
NA,15,NA,TRBV27,TRBJ2-1,TGTGCCAGCAGCCCAGACAGGGGTACTAGCGGTAAGCAGTTCTTC,CASSPDRGTSGKQFF
NA,14,NA,TRBV27,TRBJ2-2,TGTGCCAGCAGTTTACGCGGGTTTGTCGGGGAGCTGTTTTTT,CASSLRGFVGELFF
NA,17,NA,TRBV6-9,TRBJ1-3,TGTGCCAGCAGCCACCTAAGCCCCGACAGCTCTGGAAACACCATATATTTT,CASSHLSPDSSGNTIYF
TRBD1,15,NA,TRBV28,TRBJ1-2,TGTGCCAGCAGTTTAAGACAGGGGGTTTGGTATGGCTACACCTTC,CASSLRQGVWYGYTF
TRBD2,12,once,TRBV6-5,TRBJ2-7,TGTGCCAGCAGCGGACTAGCCCGCGAGCAGTACTTC,CASSGLAREQYF
NA,14,few,TRBV29-1,TRBJ2-3,TGCAGCGTTGGCTACCCAGGGGTCACAGATACGCAGTATTTT,CSVGYPGVTDTQYF